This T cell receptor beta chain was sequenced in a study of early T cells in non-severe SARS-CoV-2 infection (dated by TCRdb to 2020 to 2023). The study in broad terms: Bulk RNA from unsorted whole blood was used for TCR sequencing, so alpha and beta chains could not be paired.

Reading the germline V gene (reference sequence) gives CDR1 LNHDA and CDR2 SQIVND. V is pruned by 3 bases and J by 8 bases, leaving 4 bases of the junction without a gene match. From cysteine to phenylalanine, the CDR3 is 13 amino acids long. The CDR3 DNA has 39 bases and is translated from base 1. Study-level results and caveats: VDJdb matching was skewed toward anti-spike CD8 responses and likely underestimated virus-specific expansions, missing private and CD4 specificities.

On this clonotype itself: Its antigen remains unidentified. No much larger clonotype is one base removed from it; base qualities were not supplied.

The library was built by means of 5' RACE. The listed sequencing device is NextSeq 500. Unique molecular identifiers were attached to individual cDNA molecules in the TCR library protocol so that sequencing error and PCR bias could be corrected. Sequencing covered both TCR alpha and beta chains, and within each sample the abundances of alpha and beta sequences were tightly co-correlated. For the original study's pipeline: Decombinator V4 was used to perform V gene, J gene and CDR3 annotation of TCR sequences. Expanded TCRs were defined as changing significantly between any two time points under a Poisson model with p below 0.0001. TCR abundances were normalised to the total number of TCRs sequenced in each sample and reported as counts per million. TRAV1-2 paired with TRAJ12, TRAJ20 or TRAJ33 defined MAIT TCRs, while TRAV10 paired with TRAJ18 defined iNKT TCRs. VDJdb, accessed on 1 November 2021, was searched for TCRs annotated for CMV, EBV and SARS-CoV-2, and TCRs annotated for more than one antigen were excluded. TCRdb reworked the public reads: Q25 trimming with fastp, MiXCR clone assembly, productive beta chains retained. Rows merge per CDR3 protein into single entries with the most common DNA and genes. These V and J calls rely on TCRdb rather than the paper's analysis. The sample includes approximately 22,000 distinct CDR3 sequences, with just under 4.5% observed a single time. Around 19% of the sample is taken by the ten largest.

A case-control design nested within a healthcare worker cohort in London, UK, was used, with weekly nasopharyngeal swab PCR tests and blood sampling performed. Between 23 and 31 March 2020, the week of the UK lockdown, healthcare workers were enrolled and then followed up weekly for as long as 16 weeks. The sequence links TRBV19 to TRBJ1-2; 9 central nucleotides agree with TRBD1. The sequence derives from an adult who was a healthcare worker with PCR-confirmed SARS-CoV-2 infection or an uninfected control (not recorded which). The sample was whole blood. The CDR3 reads CASSMRDRVGYTF. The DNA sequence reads TGTGCCAGTAGTATGAGGGACAGGGTCGGCTACACCTTC.